The clone carrying this T cell receptor (beta chain) was detected only once. From germline, CDR1 is MNHNS and CDR2 SASEGT. V lost 5 bases to trimming and J lost 3 bases; unmatched junction nucleotides: 4. The CDR3 extends over 14 amino acids. This record belongs to a study of cytomegalovirus exposure and HLA in healthy donors. Study as a whole: The 110 or so validation repertoires used the same platform as the 500 to 700 first-cohort repertoires, a later analysis reported.

Produced via immunoSEQ multiplex PCR; TCRdb's table is partial and in-frame only. The top ten clones hold around 1.5% of a sample with tens of thousands of clones, about 97% of them seen once. The sequence came from a woman under 30 in good health and CMV-seropositive. The chain links TRBV6-1 to TRBJ1-1; TRBD1 agrees at 9 bases. Sequencing used PBMCs. The CDR3 sequence: CASSRTGVDTEAFF. The CDR3 DNA is TGTGCCAGCAGTCGGACAGGGGTGGACACTGAAGCTTTCTTT.